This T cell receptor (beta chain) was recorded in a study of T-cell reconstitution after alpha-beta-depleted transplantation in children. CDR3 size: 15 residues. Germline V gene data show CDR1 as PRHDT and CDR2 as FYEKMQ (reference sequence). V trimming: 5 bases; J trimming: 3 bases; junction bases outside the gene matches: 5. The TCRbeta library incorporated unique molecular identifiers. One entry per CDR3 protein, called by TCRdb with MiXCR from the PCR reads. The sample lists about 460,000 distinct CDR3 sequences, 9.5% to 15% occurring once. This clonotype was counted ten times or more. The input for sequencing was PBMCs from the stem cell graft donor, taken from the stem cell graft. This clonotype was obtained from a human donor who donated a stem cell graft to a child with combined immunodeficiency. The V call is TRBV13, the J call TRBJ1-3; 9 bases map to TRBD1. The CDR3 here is CASSKDRGYGNTIYF. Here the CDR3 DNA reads TGTGCCAGCAGCAAGGACAGGGGATATGGAAACACCATATATTTT.